These 10 T cell receptor beta chains were all obtained from the same sample, sequenced in a study of beta chain features in type 1 diabetes. Expressed TCRB transcripts were sequenced, since all the RNA that had been isolated was reverse transcribed. TCRdb's copy holds only in-frame clones and misses some; the assay was immunoSEQ multiplex PCR. The sample lists roughly 340,000 clones, 10% to 15% seen once, with over 0.008% in the top ten. Points from the study as a whole: All four CD4+ subsets from Type 1 diabetes patients carried moderately but significantly shorter TCRB CDR3s.

These receptors are not linked to any known antigen. Sequenced: naive CD4+ T cells from blood. Receptors were obtained from a woman aged 18-29 years with type 1 diabetes.

This clone was counted a few times. CDR3 sequence reads: CSVGTSGRGNEQFF. The CDR3 nucleotides are TGCAGCGTCGGGACTAGCGGGAGGGGGAATGAGCAGTTCTTC. The chain is built from TRBV29-1 and TRBJ2-1, with 16 bases aligning to TRBD2. Germline V gives CDR1 SQVTM, CDR2 ANQGSEA. The CDR3 has 14 amino acids. Trimming cost V 6 bases and J 7 bases; bases outside gene matches: 3.

The rearrangement uses TRBV5-1 and TRBJ2-1; 7 nucleotides align to TRBD2. CDR1 and CDR2 (germline): SGHRS, YFSETQ. V was clipped by 4 bases and J by 4 bases; unmatched bases: 11. CDR3 length: 16 residues. DNA of the CDR3: TGCGCCAGCAGCAGGGTTGCGGGAGTGAAGTACAATGAGCAGTTCTTC. As protein: CASSRVAGVKYNEQFF.

Regarding this clone: At the DNA level, this CDR3 is encoded by other sequences in the same sample as well. The chain uses TRBV28 and TRBJ2-7, with 7 bases aligning to TRBD1. The V gene end was trimmed by 8 bases and the J gene end by 0 bases; junction bases not matched to a gene: 1. The germline gives CDR1 MDHEN, CDR2 SYDVKM. The CDR3 is 12 amino acids. The chain's CDR3 is CASRQGSYEQYF. The CDR3 DNA follows: TGTGCCAGCCGACAGGGCTCCTACGAGCAGTACTTC. The complete variable domain, with remaining parts taken from reference TRBV28 and TRBJ2-7, reads DVKVTQSSRYLVKRTGEKVFLECVQDMDHENMFWYRQDPGLGLRLIYFSYDVKMKEKGDIPEGYSVSREKKERFSLILESASTNQTSMYLCASRQGSYEQYFGPGTRLTVT.

This clone was seen only a few times. This CDR3 is CASGLEPNTEAFF. The CDR3 DNA reads TGTGCTAGTGGTTTAGAGCCGAACACTGAAGCTTTCTTT. The genes are TRBV12-5 and TRBJ1-1; D is uncertain. The germline V gene encodes CDR1 LGHNT and CDR2 FRNRAP. The CDR3 length is 13 residues. The V and J ends lost 3 bases and 1 base respectively, with 6 bases between them. Drawing the rest from reference TRBV12-5 and TRBJ1-1, the complete variable domain is DARVTQTPRHKVTEMGQEVTMRCQPILGHNTVFWYRQTMMQGLELLAYFRNRAPLDDSGMPKDRFSAEMPDATLATLKIQPSEPRDSAVYFCASGLEPNTEAFFGQGTRLTVV.

This clone was seen only a few times. The CDR3 DNA reads as TGTGCCAGCAGCCTAAGGACAGGGCGAGATACGCAGTATTTT. Protein: CASSLRTGRDTQYF. This chain connects TRBV7-8 to TRBJ2-3; TRBD1 agrees at 8 bases. The CDR3 extends over 14 amino acids. Per germline, CDR1 SGHVS and CDR2 FQNEAQ. J gave up 5 bases and V 5 bases, and 6 bases lay outside the gene matches.

This clone was observed a few times. The CDR3 here is CASTGATTGWNTEAFF. CDR3 coding DNA: TGTGCCAGCACCGGAGCGACGACAGGCTGGAACACTGAAGCTTTCTTT. This chain connects TRBV25-1 to TRBJ1-1; maybe TRBD1 (6 bases). Germline CDR1 MGHDK, CDR2 SYGVNS. Trimming removed 7 bases at V and 1 base at J, with 19 bases between. The CDR3 is made up of 16 amino acids.

The V call is TRBV7-9, the J call TRBJ2-1, with D maybe TRBD2 (5 bases). The V gene's germline CDR1 is SEHNR and CDR2 FQNEAQ (reference sequence). Between the trimmed V and J ends, which lost 5 bases and 0 bases, there was a span of 11 bases. The CDR3 is 15 residues long. CDR3 DNA: TGTGCCAGCAGCAGTGAGCGGAGCTCCTACAATGAGCAGTTCTTC. Its protein product is CASSSERSSYNEQFF.

This clone was recorded a few times. This sequence joins TRBV4-1 and TRBJ1-1; perhaps TRBD1 as D (6 bases). Looked up from germline, CDR1 is MGHRA and CDR2 is YSYEKL. The CDR3 is 15 amino acids. V lost 8 bases to trimming and J lost 0 bases, with 16 bases between them. In nucleotides, the CDR3 is TGCGCCAGCCGAGAAGGGACAAACATGAACACTGAAGCTTTCTTT. Translated, it gives CASREGTNMNTEAFF.

The chain couples TRBV11-2 to TRBJ1-2; possible D gene TRBD1, 5 bases. Trimming stripped 6 bases from V and 0 bases from J, with 14 bases between. This CDR3 has 15 amino acids. Germline values: CDR1 SGHAT, CDR2 FQNNGV. CDR3 in amino acids: CASRQTGVANYGYTF. For the CDR3, the DNA is TGTGCCAGCAGACAAACAGGAGTAGCTAACTATGGCTACACCTTC.

The chain is built from TRBV28 and TRBJ2-7; D may be TRBD1 (5 bases). The CDR3 loop spans 11 amino acids. Germline CDR1 is MDHEN and CDR2 is SYDVKM. Trimming removed 8 bases from V and 6 bases from J, with 11 bases in between. CDR3 sequence: CASGAISEQYF. CDR3 DNA: TGTGCCAGCGGGGCCATAAGCGAGCAGTACTTC.